The 18 T cell receptor beta chains below were found in one sample sequenced in a study of T cell clonality in common variable immunodeficiency. Assay: immunoSEQ multiplex PCR; the TCRdb copy retains only in-frame clones and omits some. The sample contains roughly 30,000 clones, none of them singletons. Sequencing was carried out using peripheral blood mononuclear cells. These receptors were obtained from a person aged 18-70 years in good health.

This clone has at least ten counts. The CDR3 end lies 3 residues beyond the end of the read and is filled in from the germline J gene. V is TRBV5-1 and J is TRBJ2-7; D gene uncertain. Between the trimmed V and J ends, which lost 2 bases and 2 bases, there was a span of 14 bases. CDR1 is SGHRS and CDR2 is YFSETQ in the germline V gene. This CDR3 contains 15 residues. CDR3 residues: CASSFQGQSTYEQYF. The CDR3 bases that were read are TGCGCCAGCAGCTTCCAAGGGCAGAGTACCTACGAG.

About this clone itself: The read ends 3 residues before the CDR3 terminus; that terminus is restored from the germline J gene. The chain carries TRBV19 and TRBJ1-5; D call uncertain. The ends were cut back, 11 bases at V and 2 bases at J, with 13 bases in the middle. This CDR3 is 13 amino acids long. Looked up from germline, CDR1 is LNHDA and CDR2 is SQIVND (reference sequence). Partial CDR3 DNA: TGTGCCTCCCGGTGGAGGGGCAATCAGCCC. It specifies CASRWRGNQP. The entire CDR3 reads CASRWRGNQPQHF.

This clone has a count of ten or more. The CDR3 is cut off 3 residues early in the read; its end comes from the germline J gene. The genes are TRBV14 and TRBJ2-5, with D perhaps TRBD2 (5 bases). The V gene lost 2 bases and the J gene lost 2 bases, with 15 bases spanning the gap. The CDR3 spans 16 residues. Germline values: CDR1 SGHDN, CDR2 FVKESK. The CDR3 bases that were read are TGTGCCAGCAGCCAAAGGGATCTAGCTTTGCAAGAGACC. Translation gives CASSQRDLALQET. The entire CDR3 protein is CASSQRDLALQETQYF.

Ten or more counts support this clone. The missing CDR3 end, 3 residues past where the read stops, is filled in from the germline J gene. The gene calls are TRBV18 and TRBJ2-3, with 7 bases aligning to TRBD2. The germline CDR1 and CDR2 sequences are KGHSH and LQKENI. The CDR3 contains 14 residues. J lost 5 bases, V lost 4 bases, and 6 bases had no gene match. The CDR3 loop is CASSRSGREDTQYF. CDR3 bases read: TGTGCCAGCTCACGTTCAGGGAGGGAAGATACG.

This clone has ten or more counts. The CDR3 end is not reached by the read, which stops 3 residues before it; the germline J gene fills it in. V and J are TRBV5-6 and TRBJ1-4; no clear D gene. Trimming removed 3 bases at V and 4 bases at J, with 10 bases between. Germline-derived CDR1 and CDR2 are SGHDT and YYEEEE. This CDR3 contains 14 residues. The part of the CDR3 DNA that was read is TGTGCCAGCAGCTCGTGGGCTAATAATGAAAAA. Its protein is CASSSWANNEK. The whole CDR3 reads CASSSWANNEKLFF.

This clone has ten or more counts. The read is 3 residues too short to cover the CDR3 end, so that end is filled in from the germline J gene. This same CDR3 is encoded by further DNA sequences in the sample. The genes are TRBV6-2 or TRBV6-3 and TRBJ2-7, with D hard to call. The V gene's germline CDR1 is MNHEY and CDR2 SVGEGT. The CDR3 covers 11 residues. V was shortened by 5 bases and J by 3 bases, with 5 bases between the two germline ends. The sequenced CDR3 bases are TGTGCCAGCAGTCCACTCTACGAG. Translation: CASSPLYE. The complete CDR3 protein is CASSPLYEQYF.

This clone was seen at least ten times. Read sequence stops 3 residues before the CDR3 end, and the germline J gene provides the missing end. The rearrangement uses TRBV7-8 and TRBJ2-5; 7 bases line up with TRBD2. Losses at the gene ends were 4 bases for V and 7 bases for J; bases not matched to a gene: 18. CDR1 and CDR2 (germline): SGHVS, FQNEAQ. CDR3 length: 17 residues. CDR3: CASSSSAGLVGWGTQYF. The sequenced part of the CDR3 DNA is TGTGCCAGCAGCTCCTCAGCCGGACTAGTGGGGTGGGGGACC. Complete variable domain (other parts from reference TRBV7-8 and TRBJ2-5): GAGVSQSPRYKVAKRGQDVALRCDPISGHVSLFWYQQALGQGPEFLTYFQNEAQLDKSGLPSDRFFAERPEGSVSTLKIQRTQQEDSAVYLCASSSSAGLVGWGTQYFGPGTRLLVL.

This clone was detected only a few times. Coverage ceases 3 residues before the CDR3 finishes, and the germline J gene fills in the end. The chain carries TRBV5-1 and TRBJ2-5, with D tentatively TRBD1 (6 bases). V was trimmed by 2 bases and J by 1 base, leaving 9 bases between them. There are 14 residues in the CDR3. Germline lookup yields CDR1 SGHRS and CDR2 YFSETQ. The CDR3: CASSFGTPQETQYF. Incomplete CDR3 DNA: TGCGCCAGCAGCTTCGGGACACCCCAAGAGACC.

A note on this clone: The CDR3 end lies 3 residues beyond the end of the read and is filled in from the germline J gene. The chain employs TRBV7-9 and TRBJ1-2, with 8 bases that match TRBD1. The CDR3 loop spans 15 amino acids. CDR1 is SEHNR and CDR2 is FQNEAQ in the germline V gene (reference sequence). The V and J ends lost 4 bases and 3 bases, in that order; junction bases with no gene match: 7. The CDR3 sequence: CASSSLDRADYGYTF. CDR3 DNA, as far as it was read: TGTGCCAGCAGCTCCTTGGACAGGGCGGACTATGGC.

This clone was picked up many times. The read ends 3 residues early relative to the CDR3; the germline J gene fills the gap. The chain uses TRBV20-1 and TRBJ2-7; 10 bases agree with TRBD2. Germline values: CDR1 DFQATT, CDR2 SNEGSKA (reference sequence). This CDR3 is built from 16 residues. V lost 6 bases to trimming and J lost 3 bases; unmatched junction nucleotides: 14. CDR3 DNA, as far as it was read: TGCAGTGCGCAGAGATGGCTAGCGGGGGAACACTACGAG. Its protein is CSAQRWLAGEHYE. The CDR3 in full is CSAQRWLAGEHYEQYF.

Ten or more counts support this clone. The CDR3 end lies 3 residues beyond the end of the read and is filled in from the germline J gene. V gene TRBV5-6 combines with J gene TRBJ1-4, with D unresolved. This CDR3 comprises 12 residues. Per the germline V gene, CDR1 is SGHDT and CDR2 is YYEEEE. The CDR3 sequence is CASSNSRGGLFF. The part of the CDR3 DNA that was read is TGTGCCAGCAGCAATAGCCGGGGTGGA.

Of note for this clone: The read finishes 3 residues shy of the CDR3 end, and the germline J gene is used to complete it. The chain has TRBV20-1 and TRBJ2-3; TRBD1 might be the D (6 bases). The length of the CDR3 is 11 residues. Germline V gives CDR1 DFQATT, CDR2 SNEGSKA (reference sequence). The CDR3 sequence: CSVPYRETQYF. The CDR3 bases that were read are TGCAGTGTACCCTACAGGGAGACG.

This clone was seen ten or more times. The read ends 3 residues before the CDR3 terminus; that terminus is restored from the germline J gene. J is TRBJ1-2 and V is TRBV29-1; tentative D call: TRBD1 (6 bases). The CDR3 has 11 residues. The germline CDR1 and CDR2 sequences are SQVTM and ANQGSEA. Trimming took off 8 bases at V and 3 bases at J, with 10 bases between the two ends. CDR3 amino acids: CSTRQDYGYTF. CDR3 bases read: TGCAGCACCCGACAGGACTATGGC.

This clone was seen at least ten times. Read coverage stops 3 residues before the CDR3 terminus; the germline J gene supplies the remainder. The chain uses TRBV5-5 and TRBJ1-4; the D is unclear. V lost 0 bases, J lost 7 bases, and 7 bases lay in between. CDR1 is SGHKS, CDR2 YYEKEE, per germline (reference sequence). CDR3 length equals 13 residues. This chain's CDR3 is CASSLASPEKLFF. Incomplete CDR3 DNA: TGTGCCAGCAGCTTGGCGTCCCCTGAAAAA.

Turning to this clone: The read is 3 residues too short to cover the CDR3 end, so that end is filled in from the germline J gene. The chain joins TRBV2 to TRBJ2-3; 13 nucleotides agree with TRBD2. This CDR3 spans 15 amino acids. The J segment lost 3 bases and the V segment lost 6 bases, leaving 3 bases of the junction unmatched. The germline V gene encodes CDR1 SNHLY and CDR2 FYNNEI. CDR3 DNA, as far as it was read: TGTGCCAGCAGAGGGACTAGCGGGGTGACAGATACG. It specifies CASRGTSGVTDT. The CDR3 in full is CASRGTSGVTDTQYF.

This clone was seen at least ten times. The read stops 3 residues short of the end of the CDR3; the missing end is completed from the germline J gene. The chain recombines TRBV18 with TRBJ1-5, with 7 positions matching TRBD1. Trimming took 4 bases from V and 5 from J; bases not matched to a gene: 5. The V gene's germline CDR1 is KGHSH and CDR2 LQKENI. This CDR3 spans 14 amino acids. The part of the CDR3 DNA that was read is TGTGCCAGCTCACACAGCACAGGGGATCAGCCC. It codes for CASSHSTGDQP. The full CDR3 protein is CASSHSTGDQPQHF.

The table lists this clone with a few counts. The CDR3 extends 3 residues past the end of the read, so its final part is completed from the germline J gene. The chain employs TRBV5-8 and TRBJ1-5; unclear D gene. Germline CDR1 SGHTS, CDR2 YDEGEE. Trimming removed 6 bases at V and 0 bases at J, with 13 bases between. The CDR3 extends over 15 amino acids. The CDR3 here is CASTPRVNSNQPQHF. Partial CDR3 DNA: TGTGCCAGCACCCCTCGGGTCAATAGCAATCAGCCC.

This clone was counted many times. Read sequence stops 3 residues before the CDR3 end, and the germline J gene provides the missing end. The chain is built from TRBV14 and TRBJ1-1; D is ambiguous. The CDR3 has 14 residues. V was cut by 1 base and J by 6 bases, with 12 bases left in between. Per the germline V gene, CDR1 is SGHDN and CDR2 is FVKESK. CDR3 in amino acids: CASSQARGYAEAFF. Incomplete CDR3 DNA: TGTGCCAGCAGCCAAGCGCGGGGTTACGCTGAA.